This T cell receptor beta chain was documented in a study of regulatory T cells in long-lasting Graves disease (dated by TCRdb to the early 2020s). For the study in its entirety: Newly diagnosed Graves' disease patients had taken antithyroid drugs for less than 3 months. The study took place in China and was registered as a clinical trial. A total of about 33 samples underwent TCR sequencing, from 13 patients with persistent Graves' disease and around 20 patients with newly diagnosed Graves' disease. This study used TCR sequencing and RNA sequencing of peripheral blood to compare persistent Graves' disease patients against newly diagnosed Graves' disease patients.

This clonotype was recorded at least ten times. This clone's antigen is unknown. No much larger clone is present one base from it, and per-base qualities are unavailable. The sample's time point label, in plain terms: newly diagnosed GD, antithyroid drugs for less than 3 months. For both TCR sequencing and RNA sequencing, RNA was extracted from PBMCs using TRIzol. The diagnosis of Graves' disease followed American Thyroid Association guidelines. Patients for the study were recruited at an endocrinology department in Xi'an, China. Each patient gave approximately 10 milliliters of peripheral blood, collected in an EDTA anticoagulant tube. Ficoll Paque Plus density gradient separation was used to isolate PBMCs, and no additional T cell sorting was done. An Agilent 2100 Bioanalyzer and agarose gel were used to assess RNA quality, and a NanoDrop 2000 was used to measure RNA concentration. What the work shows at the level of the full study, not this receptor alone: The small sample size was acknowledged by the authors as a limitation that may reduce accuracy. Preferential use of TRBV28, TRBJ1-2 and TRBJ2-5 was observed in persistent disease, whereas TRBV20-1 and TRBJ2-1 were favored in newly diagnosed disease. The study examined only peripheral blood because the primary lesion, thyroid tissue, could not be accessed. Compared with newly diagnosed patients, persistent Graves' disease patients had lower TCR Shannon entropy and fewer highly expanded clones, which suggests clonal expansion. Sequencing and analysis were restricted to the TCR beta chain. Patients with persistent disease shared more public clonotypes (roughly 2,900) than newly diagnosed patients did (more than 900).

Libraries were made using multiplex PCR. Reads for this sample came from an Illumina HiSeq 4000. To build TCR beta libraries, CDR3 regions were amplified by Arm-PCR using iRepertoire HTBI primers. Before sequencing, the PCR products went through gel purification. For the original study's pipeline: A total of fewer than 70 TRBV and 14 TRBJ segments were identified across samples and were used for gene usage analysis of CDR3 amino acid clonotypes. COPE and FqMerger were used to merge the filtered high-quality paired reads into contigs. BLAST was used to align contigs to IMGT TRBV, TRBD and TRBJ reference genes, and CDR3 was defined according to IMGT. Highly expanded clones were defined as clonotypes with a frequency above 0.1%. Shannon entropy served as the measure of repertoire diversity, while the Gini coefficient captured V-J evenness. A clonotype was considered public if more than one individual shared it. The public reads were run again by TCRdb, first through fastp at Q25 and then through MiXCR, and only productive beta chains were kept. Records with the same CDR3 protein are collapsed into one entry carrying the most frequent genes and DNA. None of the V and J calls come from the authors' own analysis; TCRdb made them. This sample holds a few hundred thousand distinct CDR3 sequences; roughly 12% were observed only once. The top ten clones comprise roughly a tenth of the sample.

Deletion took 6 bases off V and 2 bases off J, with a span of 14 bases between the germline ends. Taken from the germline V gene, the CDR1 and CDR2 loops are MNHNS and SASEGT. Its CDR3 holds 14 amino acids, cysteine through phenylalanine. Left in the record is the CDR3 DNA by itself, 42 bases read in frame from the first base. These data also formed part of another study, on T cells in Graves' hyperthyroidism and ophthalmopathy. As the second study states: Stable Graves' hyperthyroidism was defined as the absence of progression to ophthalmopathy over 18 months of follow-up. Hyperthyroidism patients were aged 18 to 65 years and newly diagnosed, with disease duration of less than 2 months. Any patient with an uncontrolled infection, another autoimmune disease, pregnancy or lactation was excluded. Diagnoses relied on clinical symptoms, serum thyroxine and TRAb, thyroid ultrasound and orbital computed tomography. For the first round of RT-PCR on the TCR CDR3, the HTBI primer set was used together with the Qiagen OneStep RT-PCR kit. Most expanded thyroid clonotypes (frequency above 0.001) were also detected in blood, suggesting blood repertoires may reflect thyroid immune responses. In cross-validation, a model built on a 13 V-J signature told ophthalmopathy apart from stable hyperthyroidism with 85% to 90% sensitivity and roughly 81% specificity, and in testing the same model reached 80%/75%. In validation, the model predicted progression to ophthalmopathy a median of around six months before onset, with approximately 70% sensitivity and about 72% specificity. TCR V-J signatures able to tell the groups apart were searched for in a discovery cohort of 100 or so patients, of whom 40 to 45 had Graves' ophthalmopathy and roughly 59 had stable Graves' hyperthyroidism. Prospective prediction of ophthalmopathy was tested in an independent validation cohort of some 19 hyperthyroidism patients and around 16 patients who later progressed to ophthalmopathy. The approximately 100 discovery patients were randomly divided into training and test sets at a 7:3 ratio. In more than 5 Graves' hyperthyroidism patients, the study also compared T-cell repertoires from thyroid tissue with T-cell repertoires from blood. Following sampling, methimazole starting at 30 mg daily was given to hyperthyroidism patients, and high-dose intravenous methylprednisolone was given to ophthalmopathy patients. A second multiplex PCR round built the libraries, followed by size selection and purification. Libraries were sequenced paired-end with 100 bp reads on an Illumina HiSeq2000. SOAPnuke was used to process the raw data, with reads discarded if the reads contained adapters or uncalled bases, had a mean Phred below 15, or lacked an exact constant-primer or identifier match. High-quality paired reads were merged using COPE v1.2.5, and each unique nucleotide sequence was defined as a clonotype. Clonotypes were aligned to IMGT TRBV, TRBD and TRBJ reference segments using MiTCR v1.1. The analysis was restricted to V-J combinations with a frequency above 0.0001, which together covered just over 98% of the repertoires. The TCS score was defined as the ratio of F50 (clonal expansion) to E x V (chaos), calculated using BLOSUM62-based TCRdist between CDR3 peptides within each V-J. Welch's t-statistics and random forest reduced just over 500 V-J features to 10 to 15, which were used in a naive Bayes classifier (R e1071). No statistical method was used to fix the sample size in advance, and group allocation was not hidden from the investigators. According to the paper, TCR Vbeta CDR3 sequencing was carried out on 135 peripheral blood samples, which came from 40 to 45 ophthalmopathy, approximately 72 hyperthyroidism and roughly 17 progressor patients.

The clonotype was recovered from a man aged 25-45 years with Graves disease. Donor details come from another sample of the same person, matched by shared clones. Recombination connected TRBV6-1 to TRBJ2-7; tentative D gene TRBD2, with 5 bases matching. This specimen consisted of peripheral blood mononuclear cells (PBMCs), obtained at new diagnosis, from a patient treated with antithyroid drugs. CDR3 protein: CASRDYLRAYEQYF. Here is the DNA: TGTGCCAGCAGAGACTACCTCCGTGCCTACGAGCAGTACTTC.